These T cell receptor beta chains were read from a single sample in a study of cytomegalovirus exposure and HLA in healthy donors. The table came from immunoSEQ multiplex PCR; TCRdb's copy has only in-frame clones and leaves some out. Of over 150,000 clones in the sample, around 77% are singletons; the top ten hold 1.3% to 1.5%. Specimen: PBMCs. These receptors all come from a man aged 60-69 years in good health and CMV-seronegative. Each CDR3 is given with its conserved first and last residue. A D gene is named only where the DNA matches it firmly. Size values are once, few and many counts, or a class for expanded clones, and some rows have none.

DNA: TGTGCCAGCAGCCCACCACGGGGGTTCTCTGGAAACACCATATATTTT
CDR3: CASSPPRGFSGNTIYF
J: TRBJ1-3
V: TRBV7-9
D: -
size: -

DNA: TGTGCCAGCAGCCAAGGTGTTGACAGGGGAGATTCACCCCTCCACTTT
CDR3: CASSQGVDRGDSPLHF
J: TRBJ1-6
V: TRBV4-2
D: TRBD1
size: -

DNA: TGTGCCTGGGCTCCCCTCGAGGCCTTAGATGAAAAACTGTTTTTT
CDR3: CAWAPLEALDEKLFF
J: TRBJ1-4
V: TRBV30
D: -
size: -

DNA: TGTGCCACCAGCGGACTACACCGCCTGACTAGCGGGAGTTTAGATACGCAGTATTTT
CDR3: CATSGLHRLTSGSLDTQYF
J: TRBJ2-3
V: TRBV15
D: TRBD2
size: few

DNA: TGCGCCAGCAGCCAAGTAAGGGGGTCAGGGGTAAATTCACCCCTCCACTTT
CDR3: CASSQVRGSGVNSPLHF
J: TRBJ1-6
V: TRBV4-3
D: -
size: -

DNA: TGTGCCAGCAGCGTAGATTGGCGGAGGGGCCTCTCTGGGGCCAACGTCCTGACTTTC
CDR3: CASSVDWRRGLSGANVLTF
J: TRBJ2-6
V: TRBV9
D: -
size: -

DNA: TGTGCCAGCTCACCCTTGGGCATCGGGAACACTGAAGCTTTCTTT
CDR3: CASSPLGIGNTEAFF
J: TRBJ1-1
V: TRBV18
D: -
size: -

DNA: TGTGCCACCTCTCGGGGGTTCACAGATACGCAGTATTTT
CDR3: CATSRGFTDTQYF
J: TRBJ2-3
V: TRBV6-5
D: -
size: -

DNA: TGTGCCAGCAGACAGGACAGCTACAATGAGCAGTTCTTC
CDR3: CASRQDSYNEQFF
J: TRBJ2-1
V: TRBV5-4
D: -
size: -

DNA: TGTGCCAGCAGCTCCGGGACTAGCTACTATGAGCAGTTCTTC
CDR3: CASSSGTSYYEQFF
J: TRBJ2-1
V: TRBV5-4
D: TRBD2
size: -

DNA: TGTGCCAGCAGTGAATTCGGAGGGACCGTTATGAACACTGAAGCTTTCTTT
CDR3: CASSEFGGTVMNTEAFF
J: TRBJ1-1
V: TRBV6-1
D: -
size: -

DNA: TGTGCCAGCAGTCTGACTAGCCCCCCAGATACGCAGTATTTT
CDR3: CASSLTSPPDTQYF
J: TRBJ2-3
V: TRBV7-2
D: TRBD2
size: -

DNA: TGTGCCAGCAGCTACCAGACAGGGGGCGTTTTATACGAGCAGTACTTC
CDR3: CASSYQTGGVLYEQYF
J: TRBJ2-7
V: TRBV5-6
D: TRBD1
size: once

DNA: TGTGCCAGCACTCTTTCTAGCGGGGGCGAGACCCAGTACTTC
CDR3: CASTLSSGGETQYF
J: TRBJ2-5
V: TRBV6-6
D: TRBD2
size: -

DNA: TGCAGCGTGGGAACAGGGCTATCGAATTCACCCCTCCACTTT
CDR3: CSVGTGLSNSPLHF
J: TRBJ1-6
V: TRBV29-1
D: -
size: few

DNA: TGTGCCAGCAGTTGGACACCCGCAATCAATCAGCCCCAGCATTTT
CDR3: CASSWTPAINQPQHF
J: TRBJ1-5
V: TRBV28
D: -
size: -

DNA: TGTGCCAGCAGTATTCGGGGAGAGCACTACGAGCAGTACTTC
CDR3: CASSIRGEHYEQYF
J: TRBJ2-7
V: TRBV6-5
D: -
size: -

DNA: TGTGCCAGCACCCCCGGGGTAGCGGACACCTACAATGAGCAGTTCTTC
CDR3: CASTPGVADTYNEQFF
J: TRBJ2-1
V: TRBV2
D: -
size: -

DNA: TGTGCCAGCAGTTATTACAGGCCCCCGGGGAACACTGAAGCTTTCTTT
CDR3: CASSYYRPPGNTEAFF
J: TRBJ1-1
V: TRBV6-5
D: -
size: -

DNA: TGCGCCAGCAGCCCGCTGCCGGACAGCTACGAGCAGTACTTC
CDR3: CASSPLPDSYEQYF
J: TRBJ2-7
V: TRBV4-1
D: -
size: -

DNA: TGTGCCAGCAGTGAACTAGCGGGGGGGCCAGAGACCCAGTACTTC
CDR3: CASSELAGGPETQYF
J: TRBJ2-5
V: TRBV6-1
D: TRBD2
size: few

DNA: TGTGCCAGCAGCAAAGAAGGGCTAGCGGGAGATGACAAAAACATTCAGTACTTC
CDR3: CASSKEGLAGDDKNIQYF
J: TRBJ2-4
V: TRBV21-1
D: -
size: once

DNA: TGTGCCAGTAGTAGCGACAGGTACCTAAACCAGTTCTTC
CDR3: CASSSDRYLNQFF
J: TRBJ2-1
V: TRBV19
D: -
size: -

DNA: TGTGCCAGCAGCGCCCCGGGACAGGAGATATATGGCTACACCTTC
CDR3: CASSAPGQEIYGYTF
J: TRBJ1-2
V: TRBV9
D: TRBD1
size: few

DNA: TGTGCCAGCAGCTTAGATTTCCAGGGTCAGTACTTC
CDR3: CASSLDFQGQYF
J: TRBJ2-4
V: TRBV7-9
D: -
size: -

DNA: TGCGCCAGCGGGCAGCCCTCTGGAAACACCATATATTTT
CDR3: CASGQPSGNTIYF
J: TRBJ1-3
V: TRBV5-1
D: -
size: -

DNA: TGTGCCAGCAGTGAAGGGACAGACGGGGCCAACGTCCTGACTTTC
CDR3: CASSEGTDGANVLTF
J: TRBJ2-6
V: TRBV6-1
D: -
size: -

DNA: TGTGCCAGCAGCGTTGCGCAGGGCCCTCTCGGAAACACCATATATTTT
CDR3: CASSVAQGPLGNTIYF
J: TRBJ1-3
V: TRBV9
D: -
size: -

DNA: TGTGCCAGCAGCTGGAGGGGTCCTAACACCGGGGAGCTGTTTTTT
CDR3: CASSWRGPNTGELFF
J: TRBJ2-2
V: TRBV7-2
D: -
size: -

DNA: TGTGCCAGCGGGGCCAGGACTAGCGGGAGTCCAGATACGCAGTATTTT
CDR3: CASGARTSGSPDTQYF
J: TRBJ2-3
V: TRBV28
D: TRBD2
size: -

DNA: TGTGCCAGCACTAGGGGAGCGCGGGGGAATTCACCCCTCCACTTT
CDR3: CASTRGARGNSPLHF
J: TRBJ1-6
V: TRBV6-5
D: -
size: -

DNA: TGTGCCAGCAGCGTAGGCGGGGAGGATTCACCCCTCCACTTT
CDR3: CASSVGGEDSPLHF
J: TRBJ1-6
V: TRBV9
D: -
size: -

DNA: TGTGCCACCAGCAGCCCGGCTAGCGGGCGCAGCACAGATACGCAGTATTTT
CDR3: CATSSPASGRSTDTQYF
J: TRBJ2-3
V: TRBV15
D: TRBD2
size: few

DNA: TGTGCCAGCAGCTTTGATCCCCAGGTCGGCTCCTACGAGCAGTACTTC
CDR3: CASSFDPQVGSYEQYF
J: TRBJ2-7
V: TRBV7-2
D: -
size: -

DNA: TGTGCCAGCAGTGAAGCGCGTGGGGGCCTGGGCAAAAACATTCAGTACTTC
CDR3: CASSEARGGLGKNIQYF
J: TRBJ2-4
V: TRBV2
D: -
size: -

DNA: TGTGCCAGCAGCTTAGTAAATTCCAGGGGGAACATTCAGTACTTC
CDR3: CASSLVNSRGNIQYF
J: TRBJ2-4
V: TRBV7-2
D: TRBD1
size: -

DNA: TGCGCCAGCAGCTTGGGCGGGACAGCCCCCTACGAGCAGTACTTC
CDR3: CASSLGGTAPYEQYF
J: TRBJ2-7
V: TRBV5-1
D: -
size: few

DNA: TGCGCCAGTGCACGGTCCGGGACAGAATTGGACACTGAAGCTTTCTTT
CDR3: CASARSGTELDTEAFF
J: TRBJ1-1
V: TRBV5-1
D: TRBD1
size: few

DNA: TGTGCCAGCAGGTTTACGGGACAGGGGTCGGAGACCCAGTACTTC
CDR3: CASRFTGQGSETQYF
J: TRBJ2-5
V: TRBV7-8
D: TRBD1
size: -

DNA: TGTGCCAGCAGTTTCAGCCGAGGGCAAGAGACCCAGTACTTC
CDR3: CASSFSRGQETQYF
J: TRBJ2-5
V: TRBV28
D: -
size: -